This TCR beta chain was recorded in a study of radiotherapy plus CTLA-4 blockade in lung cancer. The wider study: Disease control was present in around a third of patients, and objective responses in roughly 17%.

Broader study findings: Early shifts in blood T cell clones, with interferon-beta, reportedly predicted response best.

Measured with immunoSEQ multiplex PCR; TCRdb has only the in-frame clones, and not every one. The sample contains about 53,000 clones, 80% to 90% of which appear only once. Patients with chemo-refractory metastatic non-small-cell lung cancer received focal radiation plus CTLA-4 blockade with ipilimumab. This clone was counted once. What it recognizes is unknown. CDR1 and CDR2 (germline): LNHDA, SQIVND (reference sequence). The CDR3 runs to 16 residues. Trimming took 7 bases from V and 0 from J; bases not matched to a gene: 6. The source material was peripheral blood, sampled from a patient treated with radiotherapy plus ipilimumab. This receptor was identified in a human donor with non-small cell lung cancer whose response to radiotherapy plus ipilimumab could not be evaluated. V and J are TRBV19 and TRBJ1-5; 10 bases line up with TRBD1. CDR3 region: CASKDRGLSSNQPQHF. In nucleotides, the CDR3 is TGTGCCAGTAAGGACAGGGGGTTGTCTAGCAATCAGCCCCAGCATTTT.